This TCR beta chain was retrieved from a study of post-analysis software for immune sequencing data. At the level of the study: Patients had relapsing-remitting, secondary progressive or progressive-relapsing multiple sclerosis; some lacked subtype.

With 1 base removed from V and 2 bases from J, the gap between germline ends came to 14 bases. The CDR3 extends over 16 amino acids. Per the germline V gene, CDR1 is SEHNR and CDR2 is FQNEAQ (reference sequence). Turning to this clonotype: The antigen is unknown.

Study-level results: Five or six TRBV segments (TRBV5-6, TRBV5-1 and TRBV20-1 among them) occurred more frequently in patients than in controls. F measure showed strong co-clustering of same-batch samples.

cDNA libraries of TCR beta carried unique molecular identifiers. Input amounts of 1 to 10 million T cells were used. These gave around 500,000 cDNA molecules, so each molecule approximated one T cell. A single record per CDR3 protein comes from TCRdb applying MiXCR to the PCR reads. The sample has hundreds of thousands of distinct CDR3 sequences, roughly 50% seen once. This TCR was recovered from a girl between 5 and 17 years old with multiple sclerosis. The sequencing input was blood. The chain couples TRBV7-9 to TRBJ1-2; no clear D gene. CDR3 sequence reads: CASSLERLGRNYGYTF. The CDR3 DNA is TGTGCCAGCAGCTTAGAAAGGCTAGGCAGAAACTATGGCTACACCTTC. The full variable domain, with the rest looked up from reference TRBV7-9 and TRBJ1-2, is DTGVSQNPRHKITKRGQNVTFRCDPISEHNRLYWYRQTLGQGPEFLTYFQNEAQLEKSRLLSDRFSAERPKGSFSTLEIQRTEQGDSAMYLCASSLERLGRNYGYTFGSGTRLTVV.